The T cell receptor beta chain under discussion was sequenced for a study of blood T cell repertoires in COVID-19. Whole-study context: From the United States, Italy and Spain came samples of acute and convalescent COVID-19. PBMCs, B-cell-depleted T cells, or T cells provided the cDNA or gDNA that made up the material.

The length of the CDR3 is 14 residues. V trimming: 7 bases; J trimming: 6 bases; junction bases outside the gene matches: 7. Germline assignment: CDR1 MDHEN and CDR2 SYDVKM. Profiled with immunoSEQ multiplex PCR; TCRdb holds only in-frame clones, not every one. Of about 310,000 clones listed, around 87% were seen once; the top ten hold 1%. The clonotype comes from a man in his fifties with active or convalescent COVID-19. This sequence joins TRBV28 and TRBJ1-5; TRBD1 matches 9 bases. Material for sequencing was peripheral blood. CDR3: CASIQQGAGQPQHF. DNA of the CDR3: TGTGCCAGCATTCAACAGGGGGCGGGTCAGCCCCAGCATTTT.